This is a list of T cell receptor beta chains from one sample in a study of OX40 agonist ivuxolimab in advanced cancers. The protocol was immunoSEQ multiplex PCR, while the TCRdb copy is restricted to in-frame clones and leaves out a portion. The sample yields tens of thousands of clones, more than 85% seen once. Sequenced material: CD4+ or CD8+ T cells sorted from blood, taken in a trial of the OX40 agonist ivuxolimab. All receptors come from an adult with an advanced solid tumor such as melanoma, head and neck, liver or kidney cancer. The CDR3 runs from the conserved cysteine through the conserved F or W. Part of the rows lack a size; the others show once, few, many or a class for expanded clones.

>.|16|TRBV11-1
CASSLSPGTGYNEQFF
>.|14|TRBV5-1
CASSQARGSPEQYF
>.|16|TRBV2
CASSPLTGARTDTQYF
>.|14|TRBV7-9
CASSPRTGEETQYF
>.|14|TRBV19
CASSPQGRGETQYF
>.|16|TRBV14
CASSRRTSASGNTIYF
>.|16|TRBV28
CASSPLFLGSNQPQHF
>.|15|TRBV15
CATSRQGTGNEKLFF
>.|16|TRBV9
CASSVGESRRRETQYF
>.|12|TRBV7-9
CASSGENYGYTF
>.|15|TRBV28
CASARTGAGDQPQHF
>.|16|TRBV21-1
CASSPRGGLNTGELFF
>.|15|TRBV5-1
CASSLGQGPYNEQFF
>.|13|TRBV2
CASSFWARETQYF
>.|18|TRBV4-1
CASSQTGLAGGRGETQYF
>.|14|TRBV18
CASSGQENTGELFF
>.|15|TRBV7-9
CASNSLGEANYGYTF
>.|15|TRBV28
CASSLGTGYYETQYF
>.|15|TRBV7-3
CASSFRTSGTGELFF
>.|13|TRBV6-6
CASSSRVLGGYTF
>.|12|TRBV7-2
CASSFGGRGQFF
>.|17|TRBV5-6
CASSLTHRLAGAYEQYF
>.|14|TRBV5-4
CASTGLAGSAEQFF
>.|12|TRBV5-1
CASSTGGDTQYF
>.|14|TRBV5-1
CASRTGAENTEAFF
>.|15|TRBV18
CASSPKGRTNEKLFF
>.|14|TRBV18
CASSPEGATTEAFF
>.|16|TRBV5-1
CASSLGGTGDLNEQFF
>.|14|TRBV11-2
CASSLWADQETQYF
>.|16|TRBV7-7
CASSLIPGRSGNTIYF
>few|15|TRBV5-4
CASSGGTVSSYEQYF
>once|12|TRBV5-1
CASSLTGETQYF
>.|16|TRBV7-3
CASSDSGGGGRAEAFF